These 16 T cell receptor beta chains came from one sample sequenced in a study of post-analysis software for immune sequencing data (dated by TCRdb to between 2015 and 2017). Results the study describes overall, beyond this receptor: Patients showed significantly higher frequencies than controls for roughly 5 TRBV segments, among them TRBV5-6, TRBV5-1 and TRBV20-1.

Preparation of the library involved PCR. The sequencer was an Illumina HiSeq 2500. Unique molecular identifiers were incorporated into TCR beta cDNA libraries to reduce PCR and sequencing biases. The public reads were quality trimmed at Q25 with fastp and then assembled into clones with MiXCR by TCRdb, keeping productive beta chains. Rows with one shared CDR3 protein collapse into an entry with the most common genes and DNA. In this sample the table shows about 200,000 distinct CDR3 sequences, approximately 29% of which occur a single time. The leading ten clones occupy 3% to 3.5% of the sample. These receptors have no identified antigens. Sequences were obtained from blood. The receptors stem from a girl aged 2-17 years with multiple sclerosis.

To note about this clonotype: It may be a read error: a sequence one base away is much more abundant. The chain links TRBV28 to TRBJ2-1; 9 bases line up with TRBD2. The length of the CDR3 is 15 residues. Germline CDR1 MDHEN, CDR2 SYDVKM. V gave up 4 bases and J gave up 8 bases; unmatched junction bases: 9. CDR3 sequence: CASSSLAGIADEQFF. Here the CDR3 DNA reads TGTGCCAGCAGTTCCCTAGCGGGGATAGCGGATGAGCAGTTCTTC.

With respect to this clonotype: A much bigger clone sits one base away, suggesting this may be a read error. V and J are TRBV5-1 and TRBJ1-2; 7 bases map to TRBD1. Germline CDR1 is SGHRS and CDR2 is YFSETQ. The CDR3 loop spans 14 amino acids. The CDR3 is CAGSPGQYNYGYTF. The DNA for the CDR3 is TGCGCCGGCAGCCCGGGACAGTATAACTATGGCTACACCTTC. Looking up the rest from reference TRBV5-1 and TRBJ1-2 gives the full variable domain: KAGVTQTPRYLIKTRGQQVTLSCSPISGHRSVSWYQQTPGQGLQFLFEYFSETQRNKGNFPGRFSGRQFSNSRSEMNVSTLELGDSALYLCAGSPGQYNYGYTFGSGTRLTVV.

Regarding this clonotype: A much larger clone differs by one base, so this may be a read error. The rearrangement links TRBV18 to TRBJ2-4, with unresolved D. The CDR3 sequence is 12 residues long. Germline CDR1 reads KGHSH; CDR2 reads LQKENI. With 3 bases removed from V and 13 bases from J, the gap between germline ends came to 13 bases. CDR3 sequence reads: CASSPGYYGQYF. For the CDR3, the DNA is TGTGCCAGCTCACCTGGATACTACGGGCAGTACTTC.

This clonotype has ten or more counts. The chain is built from TRBV2 and TRBJ2-4, with D maybe TRBD2 (6 bases). The CDR3 runs to 15 residues. V was shortened by 4 bases and J by 1 base, with 11 bases between the two germline ends. Germline V gene lookup returns CDR1 SNHLY and CDR2 FYNNEI. DNA of the CDR3: TGTGCCAGCAGTGGACTAGAATTGGCCAAAAACATTCAGTACTTC. Translating gives CASSGLELAKNIQYF.

The chain has TRBV18 and TRBJ2-2; 13 bases align to TRBD2. The V segment lost 1 base and the J segment 7 bases; nucleotides outside the gene matches: 15. Germline CDR1 and CDR2: KGHSH and LQKENI. The CDR3 runs to 20 residues. CDR3 amino acids: CASSPRSSGTSGERGGELFF. Here the CDR3 DNA reads TGTGCCAGCTCACCACGTTCATCCGGGACTAGCGGGGAAAGAGGCGGGGAGCTGTTTTTT.

This clonotype has at least ten counts. The V call is TRBV29-1, the J call TRBJ2-3; the D call may be TRBD1 or TRBD2 (5 bases each). This CDR3 comprises 16 residues. V dropped 7 bases and J dropped 2 bases, with 22 bases sitting between them. The germline CDR1 and CDR2 sequences are SQVTM and ANQGSEA. CDR3 DNA: TGCAGCGCCGCACGGGACCCCTTGATTAACACAGATACGCAGTATTTT. Its protein product is CSAARDPLINTDTQYF.

The V gene is TRBV7-9, the J gene TRBJ2-3; D is undetermined. Germline values: CDR1 SEHNR, CDR2 FQNEAQ (reference sequence). V lost 3 bases and J 3 bases, leaving 4 bases between the germline ends. This CDR3 contains 12 residues. CDR3 in DNA: TGTGCCAGCAGCTTTGAGACAGATACGCAGTATTTT. It yields the protein CASSFETDTQYF. Drawing the rest from reference TRBV7-9 and TRBJ2-3, the complete variable domain is DTGVSQNPRHKITKRGQNVTFRCDPISEHNRLYWYRQTLGQGPEFLTYFQNEAQLEKSRLLSDRFSAERPKGSFSTLEIQRTEQGDSAMYLCASSFETDTQYFGPGTRLTVL.

The V gene is TRBV19, the J gene TRBJ1-1; 7 positions match TRBD1. Germline V CDR1 and CDR2: LNHDA, SQIVND (reference sequence). Germline trimming cut 7 bases from V and 1 base from J; bases unmatched to any gene: 6. The CDR3 runs to 14 residues. The CDR3 sequence: CASNPRQGNTEAFF. The CDR3 DNA reads TGTGCCAGTAACCCGCGACAGGGGAACACTGAAGCTTTCTTT.

Many counts were recorded for this clonotype. This chain connects TRBV29-1 to TRBJ2-7; a possible D gene is TRBD1 (6 bases). The V end lost 5 bases, the J end lost 2 bases, and 10 bases lay between the germline ends. Germline CDR1 SQVTM, CDR2 ANQGSEA. The CDR3 is made up of 12 amino acids. The CDR3 DNA follows: TGCAGCGTTCCGACAGGTCCCTACGAGCAGTACTTC. Its protein is CSVPTGPYEQYF.

There are a few counts of this clonotype. The chain is built from TRBV4-2 and TRBJ2-5; D is undetermined. This CDR3 spans 14 amino acids. Germline loops: CDR1 LGHNA, CDR2 YNFKEQ. V shed 0 bases and J shed 4 bases, with 9 bases lying between them. The CDR3 region has the DNA TGTGCCAGCAGCCAAGATAAGGGAAGAGAGACCCAGTACTTC. Amino acids: CASSQDKGRETQYF.

This clonotype came up many times. The chain recombines TRBV28 with TRBJ2-7, with D perhaps TRBD2 (5 bases). CDR1 and CDR2 from the germline V gene are MDHEN and SYDVKM. The CDR3 has 14 residues. V was pared by 6 bases and J by 5 bases, with 17 bases between. Written as DNA, the CDR3 is TGTGCCAGCAGGAACTCGAGGGCAGGCGACGAGCAGTACTTC. Translation: CASRNSRAGDEQYF.

The chain couples TRBV20-1 to TRBJ1-6; no firm D call. Germline CDR1 is DFQATT and CDR2 is SNEGSKA (reference sequence). The CDR3 extends over 11 amino acids. V lost 0 bases to trimming and J lost 17 bases, with 11 bases between them. The CDR3 sequence is CSARDYPIIHF. CDR3 nucleotides: TGCAGTGCTAGAGATTACCCGATTATCCACTTT.

This chain joins TRBV5-8 and TRBJ1-1; perhaps TRBD1 as D (6 bases). Germline CDR1 and CDR2: SGHTS and YDEGEE. The V and J ends lost 0 bases and 0 bases respectively, with 12 bases between them. The CDR3 covers 16 residues. CDR3 bases: TGTGCCAGCAGCTTGGCGTACGGGGGCTTGAACACTGAAGCTTTCTTT. Its translation is CASSLAYGGLNTEAFF. Supplemented by reference TRBV5-8 and TRBJ1-1, the full variable domain reads EAGVTQSPTHLIKTRGQQATLRCSPISGHTSVYWYQQALGLGLQFLLWYDEGEERNRGNFPPRFSGRQFPNYSSELNVNALELEDSALYLCASSLAYGGLNTEAFFGQGTRLTVV.

Ten or more counts support this clonotype. The chain uses TRBV6-5 and TRBJ1-5; 12 bases are a match to TRBD1. Per the germline V gene, CDR1 is MNHEY and CDR2 is SVGAGI. CDR3 length equals 16 residues. J lost 6 bases, V lost 6 bases, and 9 bases had no gene match. The CDR3 protein is CASSPGQGARGQPQHF. For the CDR3, the DNA is TGTGCCAGCAGCCCGGGACAGGGGGCGCGCGGTCAGCCCCAGCATTTT.

Many counts were recorded for this clonotype. This chain uses TRBV5-1 with TRBJ2-1; 7 positions agree with TRBD1. Unmatched junction bases numbered 6, after V lost 3 bases and J lost 0 bases. The CDR3 contains 16 residues. Germline loops: CDR1 SGHRS, CDR2 YFSETQ. The CDR3, as DNA: TGCGCCAGCAGCTACAGGGGTCAGAGCTCCTACAATGAGCAGTTCTTC. Its protein is CASSYRGQSSYNEQFF.

This chain uses TRBV2 with TRBJ2-3; no firm D call. The CDR3 has 13 amino acids. Germline assignment: CDR1 SNHLY and CDR2 FYNNEI. V lost 7 bases and J lost 6, with 14 bases in between. CDR3 sequence reads: CASTLQAGDTQYF. As DNA, the CDR3 is TGTGCCAGCACACTCCAAGCCGGCGATACGCAGTATTTT.